Here is one T cell receptor beta chain with its context. Preparation of the TCRbeta library was carried out with unique molecular identifiers. TCRdb re-called the PCR reads through MiXCR, storing one row per CDR3 protein. Of some 840,000 distinct CDR3 sequences listed, approximately 15% are singletons. This sample is drawn from a study of T-cell reconstitution after alpha-beta-depleted transplantation in children. This CDR3 is 13 amino acids long. V was cut by 4 bases and J by 8 bases, with 12 bases left in between. V and J are TRBV12-3 or TRBV12-4 and TRBJ2-1; unclear D gene. The sample was PBMCs, mostly from graft donor cells, taken 360 days after TCRalphabeta/CD19-depleted stem cell transplant. The clonotype comes from a male patient younger than 18 who had a stem cell transplant for acute lymphoblastic leukemia, so the T cells may come from the graft donor. The CDR3 DNA reads TGTGCCAGCAGTTCGGAACTCGCCGATGAGCAGTTCTTC. Protein sequence: CASSSELADEQFF.